This is a list of T cell receptor beta chains from one sample in a study of blood T cells in healthy people across ages. TCRdb reprocessed the 5' RACE reads via MiXCR and lists one record per CDR3 protein. Seen here are more than 600,000 distinct CDR3 sequences, about 25% observed once, and the top ten hold just under 9.5%. Separately, the same data were catalogued under a study of T cells of mothers and their children.

Sequences were obtained from blood. The receptors shown here come from a boy younger than 18 in good health. Each CDR3 is given with its conserved first and last residue. Each record gives: V gene, D gene, J gene, CDR3 protein. A D gene is named only where the DNA matches it firmly.

v_gene: TRBV10-2; d_gene: .; j_gene: TRBJ1-4; CDR3aa: CASSDPPTNEKLFF
v_gene: TRBV3-1; d_gene: .; j_gene: TRBJ2-1; CDR3aa: CASSLRGSFPYNEQFF
v_gene: TRBV7-2; d_gene: TRBD1; j_gene: TRBJ2-4; CDR3aa: CASSHDLKDRKDIQYF
v_gene: TRBV29-1; d_gene: .; j_gene: .; CDR3aa: CTTGGGGREQFF
v_gene: TRBV5-1; d_gene: .; j_gene: .; CDR3aa: CASSRTELYEQYF
v_gene: TRBV4-3; d_gene: TRBD1; j_gene: TRBJ1-2; CDR3aa: CASSQDDGDRGIYGYTF
v_gene: TRBV5-1; d_gene: TRBD2; j_gene: TRBJ2-5; CDR3aa: CASSFFREDQETQYF
v_gene: TRBV12-3/TRBV12-4; d_gene: TRBD1; j_gene: TRBJ1-2; CDR3aa: CASTRGGLYGYTF
v_gene: TRBV7-2; d_gene: .; j_gene: TRBJ2-5; CDR3aa: CASRRDPQETQYF
v_gene: TRBV7-2; d_gene: .; j_gene: TRBJ2-4; CDR3aa: CASTYDSGGDIQYF
v_gene: TRBV18; d_gene: .; j_gene: TRBJ2-7; CDR3aa: CASSPPDRLSCEQYF
v_gene: TRBV12-3/TRBV12-4; d_gene: .; j_gene: .; CDR3aa: CASSASRDGGAEQFF
v_gene: TRBV20-1; d_gene: .; j_gene: TRBJ2-5; CDR3aa: CSASQGQETQYF
v_gene: TRBV29-1; d_gene: .; j_gene: .; CDR3aa: CSVGRGRAYEQYF
v_gene: TRBV29-1; d_gene: TRBD1; j_gene: TRBJ2-2; CDR3aa: CSVGVAGGIGTGELFF